Following are 14 T cell receptor beta chains from one sample sequenced in a study of T cells after yellow fever vaccination. TCRdb fed the 5' RACE reads into MiXCR, producing one record per CDR3 protein. The sample shows almost 600,000 distinct CDR3 sequences, roughly 12% of them seen only once. Sequenced material: PBMCs, taken on the day of the yellow fever booster vaccination. Source of these receptors: a man aged 25 to 40 who received the YFV17D yellow fever vaccine.

This clonotype was picked up many times. The chain has TRBV29-1 and TRBJ2-1; D is possibly TRBD1 or TRBD2 (5 bases each). V lost 4 bases and J 13 bases, leaving 17 bases between the germline ends. The length of the CDR3 is 12 residues. Germline V gene sequence: CDR1 SQVTM, CDR2 ANQGSEA. The CDR3: CSVVSLRGTQFF. CDR3 sequence (DNA): TGCAGCGTTGTTAGTCTGAGGGGCACCCAGTTCTTC.

This clonotype has just a few counts. V usage is TRBV6-2 or TRBV6-3 and J usage is TRBJ2-3; tentative D call: TRBD1 (6 bases). Germline CDR1 MNHEY, CDR2 SVGEGT. Trimming shortened V by 6 bases and J by 1 base, and 20 bases separated the two germline ends. This CDR3 spans 17 amino acids. The CDR3 nucleotides are TGTGCCAGCAGGAAACTTGGTACAGGGTACGGCACAGATACGCAGTATTTT. This gives the protein CASRKLGTGYGTDTQYF.

The chain employs TRBV6-2 or TRBV6-3 and TRBJ2-1; D is perhaps TRBD2 (6 bases). Trimming shortened V by 0 bases and J by 12 bases, and 9 bases separated the two germline ends. The CDR3 is 12 amino acids. The germline V gene encodes CDR1 MNHEY and CDR2 SVGEGT. The CDR3 spells CASSYSVGGQFF. The CDR3 DNA follows: TGTGCCAGCAGTTACTCGGTGGGGGGGCAGTTCTTC.

This clonotype was picked up many times. The genes are TRBV20-1 and TRBJ2-3, with 9 bases identical to TRBD2. CDR1 is DFQATT and CDR2 is SNEGSKA in the germline V gene (reference sequence). J gave up 1 base and V 6 bases, and 5 bases lay outside the gene matches. CDR3 size: 14 residues. CDR3 sequence (DNA): TGCAGTGCCTTAGCGGGAGCGGGCACAGATACGCAGTATTTT. This sequence encodes CSALAGAGTDTQYF.

This clonotype was seen only a few times. This sequence joins TRBV3-1 and TRBJ1-1; tentative D call: TRBD1 (5 bases). CDR3 length equals 13 residues. V was clipped by 1 base and J by 6 bases, with 9 bases between them. The germline gives CDR1 LGHDT, CDR2 YNNKEL (reference sequence). The CDR3: CASSQGTGSEAFF. CDR3 sequence (DNA): TGTGCCAGCAGCCAAGGAACAGGCTCTGAAGCTTTCTTT. Full variable domain (missing parts from reference TRBV3-1 and TRBJ1-1): DTAVSQTPKYLVTQMGNDKSIKCEQNLGHDTMYWYKQDSKKFLKIMFSYNNKELIINETVPNRFSPKSPDKAHLNLHINSLELGDSAVYFCASSQGTGSEAFFGQGTRLTVV.

This clonotype was picked up a small number of times. This chain joins TRBV5-1 and TRBJ2-1, with 8 bases identical to TRBD2. Per germline, CDR1 SGHRS and CDR2 YFSETQ. This CDR3 comprises 14 residues. Germline trimming cut 4 bases from V and 8 bases from J; bases unmatched to any gene: 8. CDR3 loop: CASSPQRERYEQFF. CDR3 in DNA: TGCGCCAGCAGCCCCCAGCGGGAGCGGTATGAGCAGTTCTTC.

This clonotype turned up a few times. The chain recombines TRBV5-4 with TRBJ2-2; 9 nucleotides align to TRBD1. Germline V CDR1 and CDR2: SGHNT, YYREEE (reference sequence). The V segment lost 2 bases and the J segment 6 bases; nucleotides outside the gene matches: 8. There are 16 residues in the CDR3. CDR3: CASSFPGQGYPGELFF. DNA of the CDR3: TGTGCCAGCAGCTTTCCGGGACAGGGTTACCCCGGGGAGCTGTTTTTT.

This sequence joins TRBV10-3 and TRBJ1-4; weak D call: TRBD1 (6 bases). V dropped 3 bases and J dropped 11 bases, with 16 bases sitting between them. The CDR3 is 14 amino acids. Germline CDR1 reads ENHRY; CDR2 reads SYGVKD. The CDR3 loop reads CAISDDVDRRKLFF. CDR3 DNA: TGTGCCATCAGTGACGACGTTGACAGGCGGAAACTGTTTTTT.

This clonotype was found a few times. The chain couples TRBV6-1 to TRBJ2-7; D unclear. This CDR3 spans 14 amino acids. The germline CDR1 and CDR2 sequences are MNHNS and SASEGT. V was shortened by 6 bases and J by 2 bases, with 14 bases between the two germline ends. The CDR3 spells CASRPWTATYEQYF. The CDR3 nucleotides read TGTGCCAGCAGGCCTTGGACCGCCACCTACGAGCAGTACTTC.

This clonotype was seen a handful of times. J is TRBJ2-3 and V is TRBV21-1; the table's D call of TRBD2 was not tested on the DNA. TRBV21-1 is a listed pseudogene. This CDR3 is 17 amino acids long. The CDR3 DNA sequence: TGTGCCAGCAGCAAAAACGGACTAGCACAGCTCACAGATACGCAGTATTTT. Its translation is CASSKNGLAQLTDTQYF.

This clonotype showed up just a few times. V is TRBV7-6 and J is TRBJ2-1, with D possibly being TRBD1 or TRBD2 (6 bases each). The CDR3 contains 18 residues. The V end lost 4 bases, the J end lost 7 bases, and 26 bases lay between the germline ends. Germline CDR1 is SGHVS and CDR2 is FNYEAQ. The CDR3 spells CASSSTSAQVVRGNEQFF. The CDR3 DNA reads as TGTGCCAGCAGCTCGACTAGTGCCCAGGTTGTAAGGGGGAATGAGCAGTTCTTC.

This clonotype was seen a few times. The chain employs TRBV7-2 and TRBJ2-3; tentative D call: TRBD2 (5 bases). Trimming took off 5 bases at V and 4 bases at J, with 13 bases between the two ends. From germline, CDR1 is SGHTA and CDR2 FQGNSA. CDR3 length: 14 residues. CDR3 DNA sequence: TGTGCCAGCAGCCCCGGGATGAGGGCAGATACGCAGTATTTT. The encoded protein is CASSPGMRADTQYF. Using reference TRBV7-2 and TRBJ2-3 for the parts outside the CDR3, the full variable domain is GAGVSQSPSNKVTEKGKDVELRCDPISGHTALYWYRQSLGQGLEFLIYFQGNSAPDKSGLPSDRFSAERTGGSVSTLTIQRTQQEDSAVYLCASSPGMRADTQYFGPGTRLTVL.

J is TRBJ2-7 and V is TRBV6-1; 12 nucleotides agree with TRBD1. From germline, CDR1 is MNHNS and CDR2 SASEGT. CDR3 length equals 16 residues. Unmatched junction bases numbered 13, after V lost 6 bases and J lost 7 bases. The CDR3 coding sequence is TGTGCCAGCAGCCCCGCGTGGGGACAGGGGGCGAATGAGCAGTACTTC. Encoded protein: CASSPAWGQGANEQYF.

This clonotype was counted at least ten times. The chain couples TRBV9 to TRBJ1-1; possible D gene TRBD1, 5 bases. The CDR3 is 14 residues long. Trimming removed 4 bases at V and 1 base at J, with 11 bases between. Germline CDR1 is SGDLS and CDR2 is YYNGEE. The CDR3 region is CASSPQTANTEAFF. The CDR3, as DNA: TGTGCCAGCAGCCCGCAGACAGCGAACACTGAAGCTTTCTTT.